The TCR beta chain described here comes from a study of blood T cell repertoires in COVID-19. Germline CDR1 reads MNHEY; CDR2 reads SVGAGI. CDR3 length: 15 amino acids. The junction had 5 bases not matched to a gene; V was cut back by 4 bases and J by 6 bases. Categorization into cohorts depended on clinical history that participants reported. Each recovered donor of Cohort 3 presented with two negative PCRs, clearance, or symptom resolution. Libraries were prepared by immunoSEQ multiplex PCR; TCRdb keeps only in-frame clonotypes and omits some of them. The sample lists fewer than 200,000 clones; about 84% were seen once.

The receptor was isolated from a middle-aged man who had recovered from COVID-19. The sequenced sample consisted of PBMCs or T cells enriched from blood (not recorded which). The chain recombines TRBV6-5 with TRBJ2-2; TRBD1 matches at 10 bases. The CDR3 DNA follows: TGTGCCAGCAGTTCGACAGGGGGCAGGGCCGGGGAGCTGTTTTTT. Translating it yields CASSSTGGRAGELFF.